This T cell receptor beta chain is from a study of T cells in Graves' hyperthyroidism and ophthalmopathy. The overall study: Any treatment followed the collection of peripheral blood at initial diagnosis.

Newly diagnosed hyperthyroidism, duration under 2 months, in patients aged 18 to 65. Germline trimming cut 2 bases from V and 2 bases from J; bases unmatched to any gene: 11. This CDR3 has 17 amino acids. Whole-study results and caveats: A model using 13 V-J features told ophthalmopathy apart from stable hyperthyroidism.

This clonotype was picked up many times. What it binds is unknown. Amplified TCR beta CDR3 regions derived from RNA transcripts. In the first-round RT-PCR of the TCR CDR3, the HTBI primer set was used. TCRdb used MiXCR to reprocess the multiplex PCR reads, holding one entry per CDR3 protein. The sample lists under 200,000 distinct CDR3 sequences; roughly 9.4% were seen once. The V call is TRBV12-3 or TRBV12-4, the J call TRBJ2-5, with 7 nucleotides matching TRBD1. The specimen sequenced was blood. The sequence came from a woman aged 18-29 years with Graves' hyperthyroidism that later progressed to Graves' ophthalmopathy. DNA for the CDR3: TGTGCCAGCAGTTTACCCGGGACAGACGGCTCTCAAGAGACCCAGTACTTC. It yields the protein CASSLPGTDGSQETQYF.